The 14 T cell receptor beta chains below come from one sample, sequenced in a study of control samples from healthy donors and cancer patients. Data came from immunoSEQ multiplex PCR; TCRdb stores just in-frame clones and leaves some out. Of 65,000 to 80,000 clones in the sample, about nine tenths were seen once. What was sequenced was PBMCs. These receptors were obtained from a woman aged 45-65 years with colorectal cancer.

The chain uses TRBV5-1 and TRBJ2-5, with 8 bases identical to TRBD1. CDR1 SGHRS and CDR2 YFSETQ come from the germline V gene. The CDR3 loop spans 15 amino acids. V was clipped by 3 bases and J by 4 bases; unmatched bases: 8. The CDR3 sequence: CASSSGRTGRETQYF. The CDR3 bases are TGCGCCAGCAGCTCGGGGCGGACAGGGCGAGAGACCCAGTACTTC.

Details on this clone: This CDR3 is missing its conserved last phenylalanine or tryptophan, likely due to a read error. The rearrangement links TRBV7-2 to TRBJ2-2, with D maybe TRBD1 (6 bases). CDR3 length: 15 residues. CDR1 and CDR2 from the germline V gene are SGHTA and FQGNSA. Trimming cost V 6 bases and J 10 bases, with 21 bases left between them. The CDR3 reads CASSAGTGFTPELFS. Written as DNA, the CDR3 is TGTGCCAGCAGTGCCGGAACAGGGTTCACCCCGGAGCTGTTTTCT.

The chain couples TRBV5-1 to TRBJ2-3; D is unclear. From germline, CDR1 is SGHRS and CDR2 YFSETQ. The CDR3 contains 12 residues. The V gene lost 4 bases and the J gene lost 3 bases, with 6 bases spanning the gap. CDR3 bases: TGCGCCAGCAGCCCTTCGACAGATACGCAGTATTTT. This encodes CASSPSTDTQYF.

The chain joins TRBV7-8 to TRBJ1-5; no clear D. This CDR3 has 15 residues. Germline-derived CDR1 and CDR2 are SGHVS and FQNEAQ. The V and J ends lost 5 bases and 1 base respectively, with 12 bases between them. The CDR3 sequence: CASSPTDGSNQPQHF. The CDR3 region has the DNA TGTGCCAGCAGCCCGACGGACGGGAGCAATCAGCCCCAGCATTTT.

This clone has a single count. The chain combines TRBV7-9 with TRBJ2-1; D gene ambiguous. This CDR3 has 13 amino acids. Deletions cut 5 bases from V and 4 bases from J, with 9 bases between. The V gene's germline CDR1 is SEHNR and CDR2 FQNEAQ (reference sequence). In nucleotides, the CDR3 is TGTGCCAGCAGCCCGGGTGGGTACAATGAGCAGTTCTTC. Protein product: CASSPGGYNEQFF.

The chain uses TRBV4-3 and TRBJ2-2, with 8 positions matching TRBD1. Germline values: CDR1 LGHNA, CDR2 YSLEER. This CDR3 has 15 residues. After removal of 4 bases from V and 4 bases from J, the junction contained 5 bases not matched to a gene. The CDR3 DNA is TGCGCCAGCAGCCGAGTGACAGGGGTCACCGGGGAGCTGTTTTTT. Translation gives CASSRVTGVTGELFF.

V gene TRBV12-3 or TRBV12-4 combines with J gene TRBJ2-2; maybe TRBD1 (6 bases). The CDR3 has 13 residues. V was pared by 5 bases and J by 6 bases, with 10 bases between. CDR3 sequence (DNA): TGTGCCAGCAGTCACGGACAGCCCGGGGAGCTGTTTTTT. Its protein is CASSHGQPGELFF.

The chain combines TRBV7-2 with TRBJ2-1; no reliable D call. The V gene's germline CDR1 is SGHTA and CDR2 FQGNSA. The V end lost 1 base, the J end lost 8 bases, and 9 bases lay between the germline ends. This CDR3 has 13 amino acids. The CDR3 spells CASSLVDAYEQFF. The CDR3 region has the DNA TGTGCCAGCAGCTTAGTCGACGCTTATGAGCAGTTCTTC.

This sequence joins TRBV14 and TRBJ1-6, with a weak D call TRBD1 (5 bases). Germline V lookup: CDR1 SGHDN, CDR2 FVKESK. The CDR3 length is 15 residues. Deletions cut 4 bases from V and 10 bases from J, with 17 bases between. CDR3 loop: CASSLDGGGKSPLHF. The CDR3 DNA reads as TGTGCCAGCAGCCTGGACGGGGGAGGGAAGTCACCCCTCCACTTT.

J is TRBJ1-4 and V is TRBV28; 7 nucleotides align to TRBD1. Germline V lookup: CDR1 MDHEN, CDR2 SYDVKM. Unmatched junction bases numbered 7, after V lost 4 bases and J lost 8 bases. The length of the CDR3 is 14 residues. CDR3 loop: CASSSTGVREKLFF. The CDR3 nucleotides read TGTGCCAGCAGTTCCACAGGGGTACGGGAAAAACTGTTTTTT.

This chain joins TRBV5-5 and TRBJ2-7; perhaps TRBD1 as D (5 bases). Germline V CDR1 and CDR2: SGHKS, YYEKEE (reference sequence). The CDR3 contains 14 residues. V lost 0 bases to trimming and J lost 3 bases, with 10 bases between them. The CDR3, as DNA: TGTGCCAGCAGCTTGGTTGTGACAGACTACGAGCAGTACGTC. This sequence encodes CASSLVVTDYEQYV.

The V call is TRBV12-3 or TRBV12-4, the J call TRBJ2-2; unclear D gene. Trimming took off 2 bases at V and 3 bases at J, with 4 bases between the two ends. The CDR3 loop spans 13 amino acids. In nucleotides, the CDR3 is TGTGCCAGCAGTTTACATTACACCGGGGAGCTGTTTTTT. Its protein is CASSLHYTGELFF.

V gene TRBV18 combines with J gene TRBJ2-2, with D perhaps TRBD1 (6 bases). The CDR3 covers 11 residues. With 8 bases removed from V and 6 bases from J, the gap between germline ends came to 7 bases. The V gene's germline CDR1 is KGHSH and CDR2 LQKENI. CDR3 region: CASGTSGELFF. The DNA of the CDR3 is TGTGCCAGCGGGACATCCGGGGAGCTGTTTTTT.

The rearrangement joins TRBV7-6 to TRBJ1-1; D not certain. In germline, CDR1 is SGHVS, CDR2 FNYEAQ. The CDR3 covers 16 residues. Trimming took off 5 bases at V and 1 base at J, with 17 bases between the two ends. CDR3 coding DNA: TGTGCCAGCAGCCCACAACTGGGTCTATCGAACACTGAAGCTTTCTTT. It translates to CASSPQLGLSNTEAFF.